Listed here is a single TCR beta chain. Its antigen remains unidentified. This CDR3 has 19 residues. Germline CDR1 reads MNHEY; CDR2 reads SVGEGT. Trimming cost V 0 bases and J 0 bases, with 15 bases left between them. TCRdb re-called the RT-PCR reads with MiXCR, one entry per CDR3 protein. The sample carries fewer than 400,000 distinct CDR3 sequences, around a fifth recorded once. This sample stems from a study of response to subunit inactivated influenza vaccine. Study-level results: Researchers suggested that each seasonal influenza vaccination recruits few new T cells.

The chain carries TRBV6-2 or TRBV6-3 and TRBJ1-6; perhaps TRBD1 as D (5 bases). This receptor was identified in a man between 50 and 69 years old who received an inactivated influenza vaccine. This material consisted of PBMCs from blood, taken 21 months after vaccination. Here the CDR3 reads CASSYSSVDISSYNSPLHF. The CDR3 region has the DNA TGTGCCAGCAGTTACTCGAGTGTGGACATAAGCTCCTATAATTCACCCCTCCACTTT.